This is a list of T cell receptor beta chains from one sample in a study of blood T cell repertoires in COVID-19. Clones were read by immunoSEQ multiplex PCR, and TCRdb kept only the in-frame ones, dropping some. The table lists about 60,000 clones, 85% of them singletons. Sequencing used peripheral blood. The receptors come from a human donor in a cohort sampled during active COVID-19. Each CDR3 is given with its conserved first and last residue. A D gene is named only where the DNA matches it firmly. Clone size appears in some rows only: once, few, many, or a class for an expanded clone.

J gene | clone size | V gene | D gene | CDR3 protein | CDR3 DNA
TRBJ2-1 | - | TRBV7-9 | - | CASSPRNLSPLREQFF | TGTGCCAGCAGCCCGAGGAACCTTTCCCCCCTCCGGGAGCAGTTCTTC
TRBJ2-1 | - | TRBV5-4 | TRBD1 | CASSKGQGGSYNEQFF | TGTGCCAGCAGCAAAGGACAGGGGGGGTCCTACAATGAGCAGTTCTTC
TRBJ1-3 | - | TRBV18 | - | CASSPRASSGNTIYF | TGTGCCAGCTCACCACGGGCAAGCTCTGGAAACACCATATATTTT
TRBJ2-3 | - | TRBV6-5 | - | CASSYFLASSTDTQYF | TGTGCCAGCAGTTACTTCCTGGCTAGTTCCACAGATACGCAGTATTTT
TRBJ1-2 | - | TRBV10-2 | TRBD1 | CASSPSGQGWYGYTF | TGCGCCAGCAGCCCCTCTGGACAGGGCTGGTATGGCTACACCTTC
TRBJ1-6 | - | TRBV10-1 | - | CASSDNSNSPLHF | TGCGCCAGCAGTGATAATAGTAATTCACCCCTCCACTTT
TRBJ2-3 | - | TRBV3-1/TRBV3-2 | TRBD2 | CASNPASGGTDTQYF | TGTGCCAGCAACCCGGCTAGCGGGGGCACAGATACGCAGTATTTT
TRBJ1-2 | - | TRBV12-3/TRBV12-4 | - | CASSLGAYGYTF | TGTGCCAGCAGTTTAGGGGCCTATGGCTACACCTTC
TRBJ1-2 | - | TRBV6-5 | TRBD1 | CASSYSGRGMRGYTF | TGTGCCAGCAGTTACTCAGGCAGGGGGATGCGTGGCTACACCTTC
TRBJ1-2 | - | TRBV3-1/TRBV3-2 | - | CASRDLDYGYTF | TGTGCCAGCCGGGATCTCGATTATGGCTACACCTTC
TRBJ1-5 | - | TRBV15 | TRBD1 | CATSDRDRFNQPQHF | TGTGCCACCAGCGATAGGGACAGGTTCAATCAGCCCCAGCATTTT
TRBJ2-2 | - | TRBV7-3 | TRBD2 | CASSSDRAGVNTGELFF | TGTGCCAGCAGCTCAGATCGGGCGGGGGTGAACACCGGGGAGCTGTTTTTT
TRBJ1-6 | few | TRBV7-8 | TRBD1 | CASSHGTGAYNSPLHF | TGTGCCAGCAGCCACGGGACAGGGGCCTATAATTCACCCCTCCACTTT